The 23 T cell receptor beta chains given below trace back to one sample, sequenced in a study of post-analysis software for immune sequencing data. Study findings and constraints: Patients carried roughly five TRBV segments more frequently than controls did, and TRBV5-6, TRBV5-1 and TRBV20-1 were among them.

TCR beta cDNA libraries included unique molecular identifiers. TCRdb fed the PCR reads into MiXCR, producing one record per CDR3 protein. Here the sample spans under 650,000 distinct CDR3 sequences, roughly 46% being singletons. Their antigens are not known. Material: blood. Every receptor here comes from a girl aged 5-17 years with multiple sclerosis.

V is TRBV5-1 and J is TRBJ2-1, with unresolved D. The CDR3 totals 14 residues. Trimming stripped 4 bases from V and 8 bases from J, with 16 bases between. Germline V gene data show CDR1 as SGHRS and CDR2 as YFSETQ. The CDR3 nucleotides read TGCGCCAGCAGCGAGAGTCCGGGTCGGGATGAGCAGTTCTTC. Translation: CASSESPGRDEQFF.

The CDR3 bases are TGTGCCAGCAGTCCGATAGCGGGAGGGCCCGGGGAAGAGACCCAGTACTTC. Translating it yields CASSPIAGGPGEETQYF. The genes are TRBV12-3 or TRBV12-4 and TRBJ2-5; 11 bases fit TRBD2. Trimming took 5 bases from V and 3 from J; bases not matched to a gene: 11. The CDR3 is 17 amino acids.

This chain links TRBV5-1 with TRBJ2-1, with TRBD2 identical over 11 bases. Germline lookup yields CDR1 SGHRS and CDR2 YFSETQ. There are 18 residues in the CDR3. The J segment lost 4 bases and the V segment lost 3 bases, leaving 12 bases of the junction unmatched. The CDR3 sequence: CASSSRYSGGAHYNEQFF. Here the CDR3 DNA reads TGCGCCAGCAGCTCCCGATATAGCGGGGGGGCCCATTACAATGAGCAGTTCTTC.

V and J are TRBV3-1 and TRBJ2-3, with a possible D match to TRBD1 (6 bases). V was clipped by 4 bases and J by 0 bases, with 11 bases between them. The CDR3 has 15 residues. Germline V gives CDR1 LGHDT, CDR2 YNNKEL (reference sequence). Written as DNA, the CDR3 is TGTGCCAGCAGCCTCACTGACAGGAGCACAGATACGCAGTATTTT. This sequence encodes CASSLTDRSTDTQYF.

This clonotype was picked up a small number of times. This chain connects TRBV20-1 to TRBJ2-1; 13 bases align to TRBD2. J was trimmed by 4 bases and V by 5 bases; bases with no gene match: 2. The germline CDR1 and CDR2 sequences are DFQATT and SNEGSKA (reference sequence). There are 14 residues in the CDR3. The CDR3 protein is CSAAGLAGYNEQFF. The CDR3 DNA is TGCAGTGCTGCGGGACTAGCGGGGTACAATGAGCAGTTCTTC.

This clonotype was seen more than once but under ten times. This chain connects TRBV5-5 to TRBJ2-1, with unresolved D. The germline V gene encodes CDR1 SGHKS and CDR2 YYEKEE (reference sequence). The ends were cut back, 2 bases at V and 8 bases at J, with 14 bases in the middle. The CDR3 is 14 residues long. The CDR3 DNA is TGTGCCAGCAGCTTAGTGACCCCCCAAGATGAGCAGTTCTTC. This sequence encodes CASSLVTPQDEQFF.

In this sample, this clonotype turned up a few times. CDR3 nucleotides: TGCAGCGTTGGCGGGGGACGCTTACCCTATGGCTACACCTTC. Its protein product is CSVGGGRLPYGYTF. V is TRBV29-1 and J is TRBJ1-2; perhaps TRBD1 as D (5 bases). Per germline, CDR1 SQVTM and CDR2 ANQGSEA. The CDR3 consists of 14 residues. Trimming cost V 4 bases and J 4 bases, with 16 bases left between them.

The chain combines TRBV13 with TRBJ1-2; D gene uncertain. Germline CDR1 reads PRHDT; CDR2 reads FYEKMQ (reference sequence). This CDR3 is 13 amino acids long. The V gene lost 8 bases and the J gene lost 3 bases, with 13 bases spanning the gap. The CDR3 region has the DNA TGTGCCAGCTCCGAGGGTCGCGACTATGGCTACACCTTC. Translation: CASSEGRDYGYTF.

The genes are TRBV5-1 and TRBJ2-1; 7 nucleotides align to TRBD2. J was trimmed by 5 bases and V by 0 bases; bases with no gene match: 11. This CDR3 spans 17 amino acids. CDR1 SGHRS and CDR2 YFSETQ come from the germline V gene. The CDR3 sequence is CASSLGGLASGNNEQFF. CDR3 sequence (DNA): TGCGCCAGCAGCTTGGGGGGGTTGGCTAGCGGAAACAATGAGCAGTTCTTC.

This sequence joins TRBV11-2 and TRBJ2-1; 10 bases match TRBD2. Germline values: CDR1 SGHAT, CDR2 FQNNGV. V shed 3 bases and J 7 bases; nucleotides not matched to a gene: 6. The CDR3 totals 15 residues. The DNA for the CDR3 is TGTGCCAGCAGCTTCCCGGGACTAGCGATGAATGAGCAGTTCTTC. Translation gives CASSFPGLAMNEQFF.

This chain connects TRBV7-6 to TRBJ2-7; the D is unclear. The J call could be wrong; TRBJ2-5 is a better fit for the DNA end. Germline V CDR1 and CDR2: SGHVS, FNYEAQ. The CDR3 spans 13 residues. The CDR3 DNA is TGTGCCAGCAGCTTAGGGATGAAAGAGACCCAGTACTTC. This translates into CASSLGMKETQYF.

The chain links TRBV12-3 or TRBV12-4 to TRBJ2-5; no clear D gene. The better agreement between TRBJ2-7 and the DNA end casts doubt on the J call. CDR3 size: 14 residues. The CDR3 spells CASSFSRLRYEQYF. The CDR3 DNA is TGTGCCAGCAGTTTTTCTCGCCTGAGGTACGAGCAGTACTTC.

V gene TRBV29-1 combines with J gene TRBJ2-3, with D uncertain. V gave up 4 bases and J gave up 4 bases, with 12 bases separating them. Per the germline V gene, CDR1 is SQVTM and CDR2 is ANQGSEA. The CDR3 has 13 amino acids. In DNA form, the CDR3 reads TGCAGCGTTGTAGCCCGGCTCTCAGATACGCAGTATTTT. Protein product: CSVVARLSDTQYF.

The chain uses TRBV4-2 and TRBJ1-1; 7 bases agree with TRBD1. The V segment lost 4 bases and the J segment 1 base; nucleotides outside the gene matches: 3. Germline V gives CDR1 LGHNA, CDR2 YNFKEQ. The CDR3 is 14 amino acids. For the CDR3, the DNA is TGTGCCAGCAGCCCCAGGGGGAGGAACACTGAAGCTTTCTTT. This gives the protein CASSPRGRNTEAFF.

Notes on this clonotype: A read error may produce the germline difference seen at one junction end. This chain links TRBV12-3 or TRBV12-4 with TRBJ2-3; the D is unclear. There are 15 residues in the CDR3. For the CDR3, the DNA is TGTGCCAGCAGTCTTTGGACGTCGAGCATAGATACGCAGTATTTT. Its protein is CASSLWTSSIDTQYF.

The chain links TRBV20-1 to TRBJ2-1, with 7 bases matching TRBD2. CDR3 length: 15 amino acids. Losses at the gene ends were 1 base for V and 3 bases for J; bases not matched to a gene: 6. CDR1 is DFQATT, CDR2 SNEGSKA, per germline (reference sequence). In DNA form, the CDR3 reads TGCAGTGCTAGAGCCGAGCGGGAAGGCTACAATGAGCAGTTCTTC. This codes for CSARAEREGYNEQFF.

This clonotype was observed a handful of times. The chain couples TRBV12-3 or TRBV12-4 to TRBJ2-1, with D perhaps TRBD1 (5 bases). The CDR3 length is 14 residues. The V gene lost 6 bases and the J gene lost 2 bases, with 11 bases spanning the gap. The CDR3 reads CASSATATYNEQFF. The CDR3 DNA reads as TGTGCCAGCAGCGCGACAGCTACCTACAATGAGCAGTTCTTC.

V and J are TRBV5-1 and TRBJ2-5, with TRBD1 matching over 10 bases. Germline V CDR1 and CDR2: SGHRS, YFSETQ. This CDR3 is built from 17 residues. V dropped 2 bases and J dropped 5; count of bases not matched to a gene: 12. The CDR3 DNA sequence: TGCGCCAGCAGCTTTGGTACCGGGACAGGGGAGCGTGAGACCCAGTACTTC. It yields the protein CASSFGTGTGERETQYF.

This clonotype was detected only a few times. This chain uses TRBV5-1 with TRBJ2-1, with a possible D match to TRBD2 (6 bases). V gave up 5 bases and J gave up 3 bases, with 12 bases separating them. The CDR3 runs 14 residues. Germline V gene lookup returns CDR1 SGHRS and CDR2 YFSETQ. As DNA, the CDR3 is TGCGCCAGCAGAGCGGGTACTGTCTACAATGAGCAGTTCTTC. Translating it yields CASRAGTVYNEQFF.

The chain uses TRBV5-8 and TRBJ2-1; perhaps TRBD1 as D (5 bases). V lost 4 bases and J 9 bases, leaving 29 bases between the germline ends. The CDR3 spans 18 residues. Germline V CDR1 and CDR2: SGHTS, YDEGEE. This CDR3 is CASSLVRDPLRLTIEQFF. In DNA form, the CDR3 reads TGTGCCAGCAGCCTGGTCAGGGATCCATTACGATTGACAATTGAGCAGTTCTTC. Filled out from reference TRBV5-8 and TRBJ2-1, the complete variable domain reads EAGVTQSPTHLIKTRGQQATLRCSPISGHTSVYWYQQALGLGLQFLLWYDEGEERNRGNFPPRFSGRQFPNYSSELNVNALELEDSALYLCASSLVRDPLRLTIEQFFGPGTRLTVL.

The chain combines TRBV5-1 with TRBJ2-4, with 14 nucleotides matching TRBD2. Judging by the DNA end, TRBJ2-7 fits better; the J call may be wrong. Germline V CDR1 and CDR2: SGHRS, YFSETQ. The CDR3 is 23 residues long. This CDR3 reads CASSFPSSEDKSRLAGGSYEQYF. The CDR3 DNA reads as TGCGCCAGCAGCTTTCCTTCATCGGAGGACAAGTCAAGACTAGCGGGAGGGTCGTACGAGCAGTACTTC.

The CDR3: CASSWTVGTEAFF. CDR3 nucleotides: TGTGCCAGCAGTTGGACTGTAGGCACTGAAGCTTTCTTT. V and J are TRBV27 and TRBJ1-1; D is unresolved. Trimming took 4 bases from V and 4 from J, leaving 10 bases between them. CDR3 length: 13 residues. Germline V gene lookup returns CDR1 MNHEY and CDR2 SMNVEV (reference sequence).

The CDR3 loop reads CATGVNSYEQYF. The CDR3, as DNA: TGTGCCACAGGGGTTAACTCCTACGAGCAGTACTTC. The chain recombines TRBV2 with TRBJ2-4; a possible D gene is TRBD1 (6 bases). The last part of the DNA fits TRBJ2-7 better; the J call may be wrong. The CDR3 extends over 12 amino acids. CDR1 is SNHLY, CDR2 FYNNEI, per germline.